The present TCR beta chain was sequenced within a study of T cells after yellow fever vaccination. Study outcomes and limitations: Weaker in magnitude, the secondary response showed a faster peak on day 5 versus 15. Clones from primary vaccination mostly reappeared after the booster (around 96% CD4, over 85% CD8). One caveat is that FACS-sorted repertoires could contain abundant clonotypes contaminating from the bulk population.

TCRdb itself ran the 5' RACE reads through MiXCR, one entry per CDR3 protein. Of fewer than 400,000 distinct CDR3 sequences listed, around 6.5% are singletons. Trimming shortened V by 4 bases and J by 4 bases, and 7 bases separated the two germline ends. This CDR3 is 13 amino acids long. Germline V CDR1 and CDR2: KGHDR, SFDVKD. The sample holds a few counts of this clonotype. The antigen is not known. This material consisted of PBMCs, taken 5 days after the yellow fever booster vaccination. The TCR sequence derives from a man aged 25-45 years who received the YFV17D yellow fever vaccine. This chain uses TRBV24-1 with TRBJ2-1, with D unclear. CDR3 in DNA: TGTGCCACCAGTGACAGCGCGTACAATGAGCAGTTCTTC. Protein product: CATSDSAYNEQFF.